These T cell receptor beta chains were read from a single sample in a study of T cells in Graves' hyperthyroidism and ophthalmopathy. MiXCR, run by TCRdb on the multiplex PCR reads, gives a single entry per CDR3 protein. The data show hundreds of thousands of distinct CDR3 sequences, about 14% seen once. Sequencing used blood. Receptors originate from a woman under 30 with Graves' hyperthyroidism. CDR3s include the opening cysteine and the closing phenylalanine or tryptophan. The order of the fields is V gene, D gene, clone size, J gene, CDR3 protein, CDR3 DNA. The D gene is left open where the match is weak. Where a row states a size, it is once, few, many or the class of an expanded clone; other rows omit it.

v_call: TRBV7-9
d_call: TRBD2
clone_size: NA
j_call: TRBJ2-3
cdr3_aa: CASSLAAGGTDTQYF
cdr3_nt: TGTGCCAGCAGCTTGGCAGCGGGAGGCACAGATACGCAGTATTTT

v_call: TRBV13
d_call: NA
clone_size: few
j_call: TRBJ2-7
cdr3_aa: CASSPQLNHYEQYF
cdr3_nt: TGTGCCAGCAGCCCCCAGCTCAATCACTACGAGCAGTACTTC

v_call: TRBV29-1
d_call: NA
clone_size: few
j_call: TRBJ2-6
cdr3_aa: CSAAPSGANVLTF
cdr3_nt: TGCAGCGCTGCCCCCTCTGGGGCCAACGTCCTGACTTTC

v_call: TRBV12-3/TRBV12-4
d_call: NA
clone_size: few
j_call: TRBJ2-7
cdr3_aa: CASTHTGSSYEQYF
cdr3_nt: TGTGCCAGCACCCACACAGGGAGCTCCTACGAGCAGTACTTC

v_call: TRBV19
d_call: NA
clone_size: few
j_call: TRBJ2-3
cdr3_aa: CASRMGLEADTQYF
cdr3_nt: TGTGCCAGCCGAATGGGGTTAGAGGCAGATACGCAGTATTTT

v_call: TRBV6-9
d_call: NA
clone_size: few
j_call: TRBJ1-6
cdr3_aa: CASSYVGNNSPLHF
cdr3_nt: TGTGCCAGCAGTTACGTAGGGAATAATTCACCCCTCCACTTT

v_call: TRBV6-5
d_call: NA
clone_size: NA
j_call: TRBJ1-2
cdr3_aa: CASSYDVNGYTF
cdr3_nt: TGTGCCAGCAGTTACGATGTGAACGGCTACACCTTC

v_call: TRBV20-1
d_call: NA
clone_size: many
j_call: TRBJ2-1
cdr3_aa: CSALLGMQNEQFF
cdr3_nt: TGCAGTGCGCTTCTAGGAATGCAGAATGAGCAGTTCTTC

v_call: TRBV7-8
d_call: NA
clone_size: many
j_call: TRBJ1-2
cdr3_aa: CATTLGAGPKSYGYTF
cdr3_nt: TGTGCCACCACCCTCGGGGCAGGACCTAAAAGCTATGGCTACACCTTC

v_call: TRBV4-3
d_call: NA
clone_size: few
j_call: TRBJ2-7
cdr3_aa: CASSQGQGDEQYF
cdr3_nt: TGCGCCAGCAGCCAAGGTCAGGGCGACGAGCAGTACTTC

v_call: TRBV7-8
d_call: TRBD2
clone_size: few
j_call: TRBJ2-1
cdr3_aa: CASSYGLAVNREQFF
cdr3_nt: TGTGCCAGCAGCTACGGACTAGCGGTAAACCGTGAGCAGTTCTTC

v_call: TRBV7-2
d_call: TRBD1
clone_size: many
j_call: TRBJ2-1
cdr3_aa: CASSSTHLDRRNEQFF
cdr3_nt: TGTGCCAGCAGCTCCACCCACCTGGACAGGCGCAATGAGCAGTTCTTC

v_call: TRBV19
d_call: NA
clone_size: NA
j_call: TRBJ2-1
cdr3_aa: CASNRELGNEQFF
cdr3_nt: TGTGCCAGTAATCGGGAGTTGGGCAATGAGCAGTTCTTC

v_call: TRBV24-1
d_call: NA
clone_size: many
j_call: TRBJ2-7
cdr3_aa: CATSDPRGYEQYF
cdr3_nt: TGTGCCACCAGTGATCCCCGGGGTTACGAGCAGTACTTC

v_call: TRBV6-5
d_call: NA
clone_size: many
j_call: TRBJ1-2
cdr3_aa: CASSYDPLYGYTF
cdr3_nt: TGTGCCAGCAGTTACGATCCTCTATATGGCTACACCTTC

v_call: TRBV7-2
d_call: NA
clone_size: many
j_call: TRBJ2-1
cdr3_aa: CASSLSLGNEQFF
cdr3_nt: TGTGCCAGCAGCTTAAGCCTAGGGAATGAGCAGTTCTTC

v_call: TRBV11-2
d_call: NA
clone_size: NA
j_call: TRBJ2-5
cdr3_aa: CASSSWGPTPQETQYF
cdr3_nt: TGTGCCAGCAGCTCGTGGGGCCCCACGCCCCAAGAGACCCAGTACTTC

v_call: TRBV19
d_call: NA
clone_size: NA
j_call: TRBJ1-5
cdr3_aa: CASSIALTSNQPQHF
cdr3_nt: TGTGCCAGTAGTATTGCCCTAACCAGCAATCAGCCCCAGCATTTT

v_call: TRBV7-3
d_call: NA
clone_size: many
j_call: TRBJ2-5
cdr3_aa: CASSPYGAPQTQYF
cdr3_nt: TGTGCCAGCAGCCCCTACGGCGCGCCCCAAACCCAGTACTTC

v_call: TRBV6-2/TRBV6-3
d_call: NA
clone_size: many
j_call: TRBJ1-6
cdr3_aa: CASSYLSSYNSPLHF
cdr3_nt: TGTGCCAGCAGTTATCTAAGCTCCTATAATTCACCCCTCCACTTT